A selection of T cell receptor beta chains follows, all from one sample in a study of cytomegalovirus exposure and HLA in healthy donors. Method: immunoSEQ multiplex PCR; TCRdb's copy keeps in-frame clones and lacks some. The sample includes 100,000 to 150,000 clones, roughly four fifths of them seen just once. Sequenced sample: PBMCs. These receptors were collected from a woman in her forties in good health and CMV-seropositive. CDR3s include the opening cysteine and the closing phenylalanine or tryptophan. Fields, in order: V gene, J gene, D gene, clone size, CDR3 protein, CDR3 DNA. The D gene is left open where the match is weak. Size is omitted from some rows. Given values are once, few, many or a class for expanded clones.

TRBV19	TRBJ2-2	TRBD2	NA	CASRVSWFMARTSGSKFTGELFF	TGTGCCAGTCGCGTAAGTTGGTTTATGGCACGGACTAGCGGGAGCAAATTCACCGGGGAGCTGTTTTTT
TRBV19	TRBJ2-1	TRBD2	NA	CASALAGDNEQFF	TGTGCCAGTGCCCTAGCGGGAGACAATGAGCAGTTCTTC
TRBV9	TRBJ2-7	TRBD1	NA	CASSVATGQGAGEQYF	TGTGCCAGCAGCGTAGCTACAGGGCAGGGGGCAGGCGAGCAGTACTTC
TRBV25-1	TRBJ1-2	NA	NA	CASSVKGAAGYTF	TGTGCTAGCAGTGTCAAAGGGGCGGCGGGCTACACCTTC
TRBV28	TRBJ1-1	NA	NA	CASSLGDRDNTEAFF	TGTGCCAGCAGTTTAGGAGACCGGGACAATACTGAAGCTTTCTTT
TRBV29-1	TRBJ2-1	NA	NA	CSVFGGNEQFF	TGCAGCGTTTTTGGCGGCAATGAGCAGTTCTTC
TRBV10-3	TRBJ2-5	NA	NA	CAISEWQGQETQYF	TGTGCCATCAGTGAATGGCAGGGTCAAGAGACCCAGTACTTC
TRBV28	TRBJ2-5	TRBD2	NA	CASSSLAGGRETQYF	TGTGCCAGCAGTTCACTAGCGGGAGGGCGCGAGACCCAGTACTTC
TRBV27	TRBJ2-4	TRBD2	few	CASSLVSAGGPKNIQYF	TGTGCCAGCAGTTTGGTATCTGCGGGAGGACCTAAAAACATTCAGTACTTC
TRBV6-1	TRBJ2-7	TRBD2	NA	CASSQPGLAAYEQYF	TGTGCCAGCAGCCAACCGGGACTAGCGGCCTACGAGCAGTACTTC
TRBV10-1	TRBJ2-1	TRBD2	NA	CASSEGGRASNEQFF	TGCGCCAGCAGTGAAGGCGGGAGGGCCTCAAATGAGCAGTTCTTC
TRBV6-1	TRBJ1-3	NA	once	CASSEDEDSGNTIYF	TGTGCCAGCAGTGAAGATGAGGACTCTGGAAACACCATATATTTT
TRBV19	TRBJ1-5	TRBD1	NA	CASSRRGQGVNQPQHF	TGTGCCAGTAGTCGCCGGGGACAGGGGGTCAATCAGCCCCAGCATTTT
TRBV30	TRBJ1-1	NA	NA	CAWSTGILGEAFF	TGTGCCTGGAGTACAGGGATACTAGGAGAAGCTTTCTTT
TRBV9	TRBJ1-1	NA	NA	CASSVGSRTEAFF	TGTGCCAGCAGCGTAGGCTCCCGGACTGAAGCTTTCTTT
TRBV7-6	TRBJ2-7	NA	many	CASSPTSTGVGGQYF	TGTGCCAGCAGCCCAACCAGTACAGGAGTGGGTGGGCAGTACTTC
TRBV10-3	TRBJ2-7	TRBD1	NA	CAISEGGSFSYEQYF	TGTGCCATCAGTGAAGGGGGCTCCTTCTCCTACGAGCAGTACTTC
TRBV15	TRBJ2-5	TRBD2	NA	CATSPRTSQETQYF	TGTGCCACCAGCCCCCGGACTAGCCAAGAGACCCAGTACTTC
TRBV2	TRBJ1-5	NA	once	CASSEASSSNQPQHF	TGTGCCAGCAGTGAAGCGTCCAGTAGCAATCAGCCCCAGCATTTT
TRBV5-1	TRBJ1-1	NA	NA	CASSFTTGGVHTEAFF	TGCGCCAGCAGCTTCACGACAGGTGGGGTTCACACTGAAGCTTTCTTT
TRBV19	TRBJ1-2	TRBD1	NA	CASSGGQISPPYGYTF	TGTGCCAGTAGTGGGGGACAGATTTCACCTCCCTATGGCTACACCTTC
TRBV7-2	TRBJ2-1	NA	NA	CASSSGTASYNEQFF	TGTGCCAGCAGTTCCGGGACTGCCTCTTACAATGAGCAGTTCTTC
TRBV7-6	TRBJ2-1	NA	NA	CASSLVGGALSYNEQFF	TGTGCCAGCAGCTTAGTAGGGGGGGCCCTATCCTACAATGAGCAGTTCTTC
TRBV28	TRBJ1-5	NA	NA	CASRPGPVSNQPQHF	TGTGCCAGCAGGCCAGGGCCGGTTAGCAATCAGCCCCAGCATTTT
TRBV27	TRBJ2-7	TRBD2	NA	CASSGLAGAYEQYF	TGTGCCAGCAGCGGACTAGCGGGGGCCTACGAGCAGTACTTC
TRBV5-1	TRBJ2-3	TRBD2	NA	CASSQGLAGVVTDTQYF	TGCGCCAGCAGCCAGGGGCTAGCGGGAGTAGTGACAGATACGCAGTATTTT
TRBV6-6	TRBJ1-4	NA	NA	CASSSPWGGEKLFF	TGTGCCAGCAGTTCCCCGTGGGGGGGAGAAAAACTGTTTTTT
TRBV10-1	TRBJ1-1	NA	NA	CASSEGLGENTEAFF	TGCGCCAGCAGTGAGGGATTGGGAGAGAACACTGAAGCTTTCTTT
TRBV28	TRBJ1-4	NA	NA	CASSLSGEKLFF	TGTGCCAGCAGTTTAAGCGGTGAAAAACTGTTTTTT
TRBV5-1	TRBJ1-1	TRBD1	NA	CASSPGTGIMNTEAFF	TGCGCCAGCAGCCCAGGGACAGGCATAATGAACACTGAAGCTTTCTTT
TRBV6-1	TRBJ2-3	NA	NA	CASSEVAETTDTQYF	TGTGCCAGCAGTGAGGTAGCGGAGACCACAGATACGCAGTATTTT
TRBV9	TRBJ2-1	NA	NA	CASSGSLGAGKYNEQFF	TGTGCCAGCAGCGGATCTTTGGGGGCAGGGAAGTACAATGAGCAGTTCTTC
TRBV6-6	TRBJ2-7	TRBD2	NA	CASSYSRGEQYF	TGTGCCAGCAGTTACTCGCGGGGGGAGCAGTACTTC
TRBV27	TRBJ1-3	NA	once	CASSFSRGNTIYF	TGTGCCAGCAGTTTTTCGAGGGGAAACACCATATATTTT
TRBV11-2	TRBJ2-4	TRBD2	NA	CASSPYGGSFQNIQYF	TGTGCCAGCAGCCCGTACGGGGGGAGTTTCCAAAACATTCAGTACTTC
TRBV6-5	TRBJ1-4	NA	NA	CASRRTATNEKLFF	TGTGCCAGCAGGAGGACAGCTACTAATGAAAAACTGTTTTTT
TRBV2	TRBJ1-3	NA	NA	CASRGSSGNTIYF	TGTGCCAGTCGAGGGAGCTCTGGAAACACCATATATTTT
TRBV6-1	TRBJ1-2	TRBD1	NA	CASSTLRTGGHGYTF	TGTGCCAGCAGTACTCTCCGGACAGGAGGACATGGCTACACCTTC
TRBV25-1	TRBJ2-7	TRBD2	NA	CASSVGSGSYEQYF	TGTGCCAGCAGTGTGGGTAGCGGGAGCTACGAGCAGTACTTC
TRBV6-6	TRBJ2-7	NA	once	CASTPVLRSYSYEQYF	TGTGCCAGCACCCCAGTATTGCGGAGCTACTCCTACGAGCAGTACTTC
TRBV4-3	TRBJ2-1	NA	NA	CASSQEGPARSYNEQFF	TGCGCCAGCAGCCAAGAGGGCCCGGCGCGCTCCTACAATGAGCAGTTCTTC
TRBV15	TRBJ1-1	NA	once	CATSEVGNTEAFF	TGTGCCACCAGCGAGGTCGGGAACACTGAAGCTTTCTTT
TRBV7-9	TRBJ2-7	NA	NA	CASSLMIWGSSVEQYF	TGTGCCAGCAGCCTTATGATTTGGGGCTCTAGCGTCGAGCAGTACTTC
TRBV27	TRBJ2-7	TRBD2	NA	CASSRLAGAYEQYF	TGTGCCAGCAGTCGACTAGCGGGAGCCTACGAGCAGTACTTC
TRBV9	TRBJ2-5	TRBD2	NA	CASSGLADQETQYF	TGTGCCAGCAGCGGACTAGCGGACCAAGAGACCCAGTACTTC
TRBV2	TRBJ1-2	NA	NA	CASHGQYHYGYTF	TGTGCCAGCCATGGACAGTACCACTATGGCTACACCTTC
TRBV5-6	TRBJ2-1	NA	NA	CASSFNGGYNEQFF	TGTGCCAGCAGCTTCAACGGGGGCTACAATGAGCAGTTCTTC
TRBV5-5	TRBJ1-1	NA	NA	CASSPNIYTEAFF	TGTGCCAGCAGTCCCAACATATACACTGAAGCTTTCTTT